One and the same sample provided the 8 T cell receptor beta chains below, sequenced in a study of CXCR3-negative and CXCR3-positive naive CD8 T cells (dated by TCRdb to the late 2010s). The sample was run on a NextSeq 550. The Human TCR Profiling Kit (MiLaboratory) was used to prepare UMI-labeled 5' RACE TRB cDNA libraries. After the reads were reprocessed by TCRdb, one entry was made per CDR3 protein sequence, with no DNA. The table for this sample shows about 39,000 distinct CDR3 sequences. Of the sample, roughly 1.4% is held by the ten largest clones. Sequenced material: naive CXCR3- CD8+ T cells from blood. This sample's cell subset or site label indicates: CD45RO-CCR7+CD27+CD95- naive CD8+ T cells lacking CXCR3 (TNR3-). The receptors come from a human donor in good health. Some clones in this sample may be carry-over from other donors' samples.

The J gene is TRBJ2-3, the V gene TRBV12-3 or TRBV12-4. This CDR3 is built from 12 residues. CDR3 region: CASCTWADTQYF.

J is TRBJ1-4 and V is TRBV7-8; TCRdb reports TRBD1, a call that lacks DNA to check it against. The germline CDR1 and CDR2 sequences are SGHVS and FQNEAQ. This CDR3 contains 13 residues. This CDR3 is CASSLDTGVKLFF.

The chain recombines TRBV7-9 with TRBJ1-1; absent DNA, TCRdb's TRBD1 call cannot be checked. This CDR3 spans 12 amino acids. Germline lookup yields CDR1 SEHNR and CDR2 FQNEAQ (reference sequence). CDR3 sequence: CASGQRGTDAFF.

The J gene is TRBJ2-5, the V gene TRBV28; TCRdb's D gene call, TRBD1, goes unchecked for lack of DNA. The germline gives CDR1 MDHEN, CDR2 SYDVKM. The CDR3 covers 16 residues. The CDR3 sequence is CASSLGTALLQETQYF.

This rearrangement joins TRBV6-5 to TRBJ1-6. In germline, CDR1 is MNHEY, CDR2 SVGAGI. The CDR3 runs 18 residues. CDR3 residues: CASSYSDGGGSYNSPLHF.

V and J are TRBV6-6 and TRBJ1-6; TCRdb's D call, TRBD1, is unchecked because there is no DNA. Germline values: CDR1 MNHNY, CDR2 SVGAGI (reference sequence). The length of the CDR3 is 16 residues. The CDR3 reads CASSTLQGARNSPLHF.

J is TRBJ2-7 and V is TRBV28; TCRdb gives TRBD2 as the D gene, but with no DNA this cannot be confirmed. Looked up from germline, CDR1 is MDHEN and CDR2 is SYDVKM. The CDR3 sequence is 17 residues long. The CDR3 region is CASSFASANGASYEQYF.

The chain uses TRBV2 and TRBJ2-1; as DNA is missing, the TRBD1 call by TCRdb cannot be tested. Germline V lookup: CDR1 SNHLY, CDR2 FYNNEI. The CDR3 runs 15 residues. The CDR3 sequence is CASSPLGGSYNEQFF. Full variable domain (outside the CDR3, taken from reference TRBV2 and TRBJ2-1): EPEVTQTPSHQVTQMGQEVILRCVPISNHLYFYWYRQILGQKVEFLVSFYNNEISEKSEIFDDQFSVERPDGSNFTLKIRSTKLEDSAMYFCASSPLGGSYNEQFFGPGTRLTVL.